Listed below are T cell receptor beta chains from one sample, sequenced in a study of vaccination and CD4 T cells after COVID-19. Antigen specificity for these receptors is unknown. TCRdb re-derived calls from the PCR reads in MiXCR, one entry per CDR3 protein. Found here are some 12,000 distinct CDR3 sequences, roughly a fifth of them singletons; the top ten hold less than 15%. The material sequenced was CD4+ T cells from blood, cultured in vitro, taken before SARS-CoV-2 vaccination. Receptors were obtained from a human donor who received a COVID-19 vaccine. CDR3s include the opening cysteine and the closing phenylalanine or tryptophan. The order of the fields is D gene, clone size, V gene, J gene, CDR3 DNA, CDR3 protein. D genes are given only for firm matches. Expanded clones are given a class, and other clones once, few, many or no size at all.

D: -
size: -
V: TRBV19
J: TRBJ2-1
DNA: TGTGCCAGTAGCGGATCAGGGATGTCCTACAATGAGCAGTTCTTC
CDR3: CASSGSGMSYNEQFF

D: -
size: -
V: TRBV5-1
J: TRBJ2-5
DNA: TGCGCCAGCAGCGCATCCCAAGAGACCCAGTACTTC
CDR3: CASSASQETQYF

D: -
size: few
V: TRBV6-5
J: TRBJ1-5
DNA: TGTGCCAGCAGTTGGGGGGGAGGGCATCAGCCCCAGCATTTT
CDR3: CASSWGGGHQPQHF

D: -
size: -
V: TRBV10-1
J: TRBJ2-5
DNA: TGCGCCAACTACGAGCCGGCAGGGGGGCAGTGTGGAAAAGAGACCCAGTACTTC
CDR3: CANYEPAGGQCGKETQYF

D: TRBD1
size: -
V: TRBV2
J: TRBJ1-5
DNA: TGTGCCAGCAGAACGGACAGGGGAAGCAATCAGCCCCAGCATTTT
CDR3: CASRTDRGSNQPQHF

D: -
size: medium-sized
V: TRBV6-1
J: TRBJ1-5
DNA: TGTGCCAGCAGTGCGGGCCGGAGCCCCAATCAGCCCCAGCATTTT
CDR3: CASSAGRSPNQPQHF

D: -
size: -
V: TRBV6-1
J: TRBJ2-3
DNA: TGTGCCAGCAGTGAAGGCTACTACGACAGATACACTAGCACAGATACGCAGTATTTT
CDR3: CASSEGYYDRYTSTDTQYF

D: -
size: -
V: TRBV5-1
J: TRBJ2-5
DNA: TGCGCCAGCAGCTTGGGGGTGTTGGGCGGCAGGGGAGAGACCCAGTACTTC
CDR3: CASSLGVLGGRGETQYF

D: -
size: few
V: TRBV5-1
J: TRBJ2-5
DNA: TGCGCCAGCAGCTTGGCAGGGATGGAAGAGACCCAGTACTTC
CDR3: CASSLAGMEETQYF

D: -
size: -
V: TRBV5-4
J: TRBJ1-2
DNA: TGTGCCAGCAGCTTGGACGCAGGGGACTATGGCTACACCTTC
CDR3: CASSLDAGDYGYTF

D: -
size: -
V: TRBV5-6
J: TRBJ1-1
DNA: TGTGCCAGCAGCTTGGAGGCAGGTTTGAACACTGAAGCTTTCTTT
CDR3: CASSLEAGLNTEAFF

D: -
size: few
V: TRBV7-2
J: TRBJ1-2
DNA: TGTGCCAGCAGAATGGGGGCCGGCTATGGCTACACCTTC
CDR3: CASRMGAGYGYTF

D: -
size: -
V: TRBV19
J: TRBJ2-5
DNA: TGTGCCAGTAGTAACGGGGGAAGCCAAGAGACCCAGTACTTC
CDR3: CASSNGGSQETQYF

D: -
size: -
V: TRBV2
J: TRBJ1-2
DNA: TGTGCCAGCAGGGGGTTCGTTGGCTACACCTTC
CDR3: CASRGFVGYTF

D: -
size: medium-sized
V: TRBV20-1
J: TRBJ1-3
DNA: TGCAGTGCTAGCCGGGACGGCTCTGGAAACACCATATATTTT
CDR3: CSASRDGSGNTIYF

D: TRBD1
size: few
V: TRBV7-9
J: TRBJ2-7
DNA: TGTGCCAGCAGCTTAGCGAGGGGACAGGGTCCCTCCTTCTCCTACGAGCAGTACTTC
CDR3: CASSLARGQGPSFSYEQYF

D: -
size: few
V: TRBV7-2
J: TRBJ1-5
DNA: TGTGCCAGCAGCACGGCGGGCAATCAGCCCCAGCATTTT
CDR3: CASSTAGNQPQHF

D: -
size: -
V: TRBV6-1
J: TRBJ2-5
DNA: TGTGCCAGCAGTGTCACAGGGTACGGGGAGACCCAGTACTTC
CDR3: CASSVTGYGETQYF

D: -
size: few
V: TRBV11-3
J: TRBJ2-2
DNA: TGTGCCAGCAGCGCGGGACAGACGTCCGGGGAGCTGTTTTTT
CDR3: CASSAGQTSGELFF

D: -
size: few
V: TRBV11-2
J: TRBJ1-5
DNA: TGTGCCAGCAGCTTAGATTACATTAATCAGCCCCAGCATTTT
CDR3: CASSLDYINQPQHF

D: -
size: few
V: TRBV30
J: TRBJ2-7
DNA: TGTGCCTGGAGTTTGCCCCCGGGGTCTCAAGAGCAGTACTTC
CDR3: CAWSLPPGSQEQYF

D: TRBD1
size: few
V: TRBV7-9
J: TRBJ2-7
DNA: TGTGCCAGCAGCTTAGCTTGGACAGGTGGGTCCTACGAGCAGTACTTC
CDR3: CASSLAWTGGSYEQYF

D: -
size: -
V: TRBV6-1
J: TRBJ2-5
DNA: TGTGCCAGCAACCACGGGGCAGAACAAGAGACCCAGTACTTC
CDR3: CASNHGAEQETQYF

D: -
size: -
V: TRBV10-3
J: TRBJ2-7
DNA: TGTGCCATCAGTGGGGGGGACGAGCAGTACTTC
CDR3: CAISGGDEQYF

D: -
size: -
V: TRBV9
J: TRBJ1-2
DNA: TGTGCCAGCAGCGTAGGACAGGACTATGGCTACACCTTC
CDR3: CASSVGQDYGYTF

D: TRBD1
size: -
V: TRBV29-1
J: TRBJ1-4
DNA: TGCAGCGTTGGCGGGACAGGGGCTGAAAAACTGTTTTTT
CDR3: CSVGGTGAEKLFF

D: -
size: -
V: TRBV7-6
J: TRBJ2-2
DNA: TGTGCCAGCCGAGGCCCGGGGGGCGGGACCGGGGAGCTGTTTTTT
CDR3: CASRGPGGGTGELFF

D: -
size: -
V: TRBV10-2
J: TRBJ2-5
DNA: TGCGCCAGCAGACTACAAGAGACCCAGTACTTC
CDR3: CASRLQETQYF

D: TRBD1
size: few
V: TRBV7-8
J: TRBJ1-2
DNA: TGTGCCAGCAGCCCGGGGACAGGGGGGCATGGCTACACCTTC
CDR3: CASSPGTGGHGYTF

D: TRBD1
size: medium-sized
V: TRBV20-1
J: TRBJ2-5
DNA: TGCAGTGCTAGAGGACAGGGGGAGACCCAGTACTTC
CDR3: CSARGQGETQYF

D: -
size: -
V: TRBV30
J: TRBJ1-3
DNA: TGTGCCTGGAGTCCGTCCCCGAGCTCTGGAAACACCATATATTTT
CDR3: CAWSPSPSSGNTIYF

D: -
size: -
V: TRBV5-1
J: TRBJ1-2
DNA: TGCGCCAGCAGCCCGGGCCCCGGAGGGGATGGCTACACCTTC
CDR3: CASSPGPGGDGYTF

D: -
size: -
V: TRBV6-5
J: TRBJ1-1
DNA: TGTGCCAGCAGTTACTCCGTCCTAGGTGCTAAGAGCACTGAAGCTTTCTTT
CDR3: CASSYSVLGAKSTEAFF

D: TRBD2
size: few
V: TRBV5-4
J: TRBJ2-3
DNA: TGTGCCAGCAGCTTGTCAGCGGGGGGCCCCTCGGGGACGCAGTATTTT
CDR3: CASSLSAGGPSGTQYF

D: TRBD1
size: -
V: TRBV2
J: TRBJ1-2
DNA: TGTGCCAGCAGTGGGGACAGGGTGCTTGGCTACACCTTC
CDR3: CASSGDRVLGYTF

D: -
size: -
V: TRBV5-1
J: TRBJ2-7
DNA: TGCGCCAGCAGCTTGGACAGGACTTATTACGAGCAGTACTTC
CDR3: CASSLDRTYYEQYF

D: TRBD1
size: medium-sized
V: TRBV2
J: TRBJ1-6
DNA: TGTGCCAGCATCCGTACACAGGGGGCCCGGGGTTCACCCCTCCACTTT
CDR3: CASIRTQGARGSPLHF

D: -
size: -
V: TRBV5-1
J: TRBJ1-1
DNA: TGCGCCAGCAGCTTGGCTCCACAGGCGCAGGGCACTGAAGCTTTCTTT
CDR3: CASSLAPQAQGTEAFF

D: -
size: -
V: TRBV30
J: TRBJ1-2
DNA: TGTGCCTGGAGTGTATCGGGGGTCGATGGCTACACCTTC
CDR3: CAWSVSGVDGYTF

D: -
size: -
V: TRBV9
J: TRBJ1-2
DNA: TGTGCCAGCAGCGTAGCAAAGCAGGGTCTCGGCTACACCTTC
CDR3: CASSVAKQGLGYTF

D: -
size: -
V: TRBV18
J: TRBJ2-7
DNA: TGTGCCAGCTCACTGCAAGACGAAAGGGAGCAGTACTTC
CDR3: CASSLQDEREQYF

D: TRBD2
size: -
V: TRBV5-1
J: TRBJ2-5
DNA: TGCGCCAGCAGCTTCAGTAGCGGGGGGTTAGAGACCCAGTACTTC
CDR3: CASSFSSGGLETQYF

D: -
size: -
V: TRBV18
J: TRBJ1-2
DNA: TGTGCCAGCTCACCAGCCGACGGAAATAACTATGGCTACACCTTC
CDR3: CASSPADGNNYGYTF

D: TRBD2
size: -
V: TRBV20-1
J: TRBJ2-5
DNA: TGCAGTGCTAGAGGGCCCCTGCGGGGGGGCCTGGAGACCCAGTACTTC
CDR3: CSARGPLRGGLETQYF

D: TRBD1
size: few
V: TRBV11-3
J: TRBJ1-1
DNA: TGTGCCAGCAGCGCAAGACAGGGGTTGAACACTGAAGCTTTCTTT
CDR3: CASSARQGLNTEAFF

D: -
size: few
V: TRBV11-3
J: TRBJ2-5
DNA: TGTGCCACCAAGGGCAGGTTTCAAGAGACCCAGTACTTC
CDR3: CATKGRFQETQYF

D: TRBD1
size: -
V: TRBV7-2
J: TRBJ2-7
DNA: TGTGCCAGCAGCTTGGTGACAGGGGGCTACGAGCAGTACTTC
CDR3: CASSLVTGGYEQYF